The present T cell receptor beta chain was sequenced within a study of cytomegalovirus exposure and HLA in healthy donors. The study's findings and limits: Indistinguishability led to the exclusion of some V segments, TRBV6-2 and TRBV6-3 included. Researchers reported that a few CMV-associated chains were confirmed in vitro as CMV antigen-specific. Accurate prediction of most subjects' HLA-A and HLA-B alleles from TCR beta sequences was reported. Sequence variants that were highly shared formed a cluster that was likely a sequencing artifact.

In the PCR, 60 Vbeta and 13 Jbeta primers were used. Produced via immunoSEQ multiplex PCR; TCRdb's table is partial and in-frame only. The repertoire includes 110,000 to 150,000 clones, approximately 63% of them detected once, and about 2% sits in the top ten. V lost 0 bases and J lost 6, with 16 bases in between. Germline values: CDR1 SGHRS, CDR2 YFSETQ. CDR3 length equals 15 residues. Concerning this clone: Its cognate antigen is unknown.

The chain uses TRBV5-1 and TRBJ2-7; TRBD2 is a possible D gene (6 bases). The sequenced sample was PBMCs. This TCR was sampled from a woman in her sixties or seventies in good health and CMV-seropositive. CDR3 DNA sequence: TGCGCCAGCAGCTTGGGGGCTAGCGTCAAGGGCGAGCAGTACTTC. Translation: CASSLGASVKGEQYF.